This TCR beta chain was retrieved from a study of blood T cell repertoires in COVID-19. Study-wide background: Acute and convalescent COVID-19 samples came from the United States, Italy and Spain.

J lost 2 bases, V lost 4 bases, and 13 bases had no gene match. Germline values: CDR1 SGHDN, CDR2 FVKESK. This CDR3 has 17 residues. The assay was immunoSEQ multiplex PCR, and TCRdb's table has in-frame clones only and misses some. Seen here are about 360,000 clones, roughly 80% observed once, and the top ten hold approximately 1%. This clonotype originated in a human donor with acute or convalescent COVID-19. The donor label of this sample is uncertain. This chain connects TRBV14 to TRBJ2-7; 8 bases match TRBD2. Sequencing input: peripheral blood. The CDR3 reads CASSRAGVARVTYEQYF. DNA for the CDR3: TGTGCCAGCAGCCGAGCGGGGGTCGCCAGGGTAACCTACGAGCAGTACTTC.